Given below is one T cell receptor beta chain in context. This clonotype was counted ten times or more. Its antigen is unknown. There are no base qualities to consult, and no much larger clone falls within one base. The label giving this sample's time point can be read as: persistent/refractory GD, antithyroid drugs over 5 years with positive TRAb. RNA was extracted from PBMCs in TRIzol for both TCR sequencing and RNA sequencing. The diagnosis of Graves' disease was made according to American Thyroid Association guidelines. The patients came from an endocrinology department in Xi'an, China. From each patient, approximately 9 milliliters of peripheral blood was collected into an EDTA anticoagulant tube. Ficoll Paque Plus density gradient separation was used to isolate PBMCs, and no further T cell sorting was done. RNA quality was checked with an Agilent 2100 Bioanalyzer and agarose gel, and concentration with a NanoDrop 2000.

The data were obtained in a study of regulatory T cells in long-lasting Graves disease (dated by TCRdb to the early 2020s). Study-wide context: To count as having persistent Graves' disease, a patient had to have received antithyroid drug treatment for over 5 years with TSH receptor autoantibodies remaining persistently positive. Patients with persistent Graves' disease were compared with patients with newly diagnosed Graves' disease using TCR sequencing and RNA sequencing of peripheral blood. The study was conducted in China and was registered as a clinical trial. A total of around 35 samples underwent TCR sequencing, from about 13 patients with persistent Graves' disease and 20 patients with newly diagnosed Graves' disease. On average, persistent Graves' disease patients in the clinical cohort had been on antithyroid drugs for about 10 years. What the research found in general, with its limitations: Sequencing and analysis were limited to the TCR beta chain. Preferential use of TRBV28, TRBJ1-2 and TRBJ2-5 was observed in persistent disease, whereas TRBV20-1 and TRBJ2-1 were favored in newly diagnosed disease. More public clonotypes were shared among persistent patients (under 3,000) than among newly diagnosed patients (966). Compared with newly diagnosed patients, persistent Graves' disease patients had lower TCR Shannon entropy and fewer highly expanded clones, which suggests clonal expansion. As a limitation, the authors acknowledged that the small sample size may reduce accuracy. The study examined only peripheral blood because the primary lesion, thyroid tissue, could not be accessed.

Library creation used multiplex PCR. Sequencing relied on an Illumina HiSeq 4000. TCR beta libraries were built with iRepertoire HTBI primers and Arm-PCR amplification of CDR3 regions. Before sequencing, the PCR products went through gel purification. The paper's processing steps were these. Gene usage analysis of CDR3 amino acid clonotypes relied on the approximately 60 TRBV and around 13 TRBJ segments identified across samples. Filtered high-quality paired reads were merged into contigs using COPE and FqMerger. BLAST was used to align contigs to the IMGT TRBV, TRBD and TRBJ reference genes, and CDR3 was defined following IMGT. Highly expanded clones were defined as clonotypes with a frequency above 0.1%. Repertoire diversity was measured by Shannon entropy, and V-J evenness by the Gini coefficient. Clonotypes shared by more than one individual were considered public. Starting from the raw public reads, TCRdb applied fastp trimming at Q25, assembled clones with MiXCR and retained in-frame beta chains. Duplicate CDR3 protein sequences are folded into a single record with the most common DNA and genes. These V and J calls are TCRdb output, not the study's own analysis. Recorded for this sample are roughly 450,000 distinct CDR3 sequences; approximately 23% of them occurred a single time. The top ten clonotypes cover about an eighth of the sample.

Including cysteine and phenylalanine, the CDR3 has 12 amino acids. Only the CDR3 portion is preserved as DNA: 36 bases, with reading frame beginning at the first base. According to the germline V gene, CDR1 reads MNHNS and CDR2 reads SASEGT. The germline ends are 6 bases apart after V is trimmed by 5 bases and J by 4 bases. The material sequenced was peripheral blood mononuclear cells (PBMCs), taken when the disease was refractory, from a patient treated with antithyroid drugs. This sequence was found in a female donor with Graves disease. The chain couples TRBV6-1 to TRBJ1-5; the D gene cannot be named for sure. CDR3 reads: CASSKRNQPQHF. The DNA sequence is as follows: TGTGCCAGCAGTAAGAGGAATCAGCCCCAGCATTTT.